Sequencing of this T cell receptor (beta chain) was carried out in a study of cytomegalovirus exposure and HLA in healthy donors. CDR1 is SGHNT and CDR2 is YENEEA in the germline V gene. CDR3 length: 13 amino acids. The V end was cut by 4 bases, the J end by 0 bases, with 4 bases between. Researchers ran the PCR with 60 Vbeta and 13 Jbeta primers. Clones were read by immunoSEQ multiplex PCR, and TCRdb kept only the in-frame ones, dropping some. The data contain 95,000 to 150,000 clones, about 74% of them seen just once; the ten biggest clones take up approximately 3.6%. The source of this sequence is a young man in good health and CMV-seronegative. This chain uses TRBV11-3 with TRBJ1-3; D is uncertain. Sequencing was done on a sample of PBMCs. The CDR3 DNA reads TGTGCCAGCAGCTCATTCTCTGGAAACACCATATATTTT. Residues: CASSSFSGNTIYF.